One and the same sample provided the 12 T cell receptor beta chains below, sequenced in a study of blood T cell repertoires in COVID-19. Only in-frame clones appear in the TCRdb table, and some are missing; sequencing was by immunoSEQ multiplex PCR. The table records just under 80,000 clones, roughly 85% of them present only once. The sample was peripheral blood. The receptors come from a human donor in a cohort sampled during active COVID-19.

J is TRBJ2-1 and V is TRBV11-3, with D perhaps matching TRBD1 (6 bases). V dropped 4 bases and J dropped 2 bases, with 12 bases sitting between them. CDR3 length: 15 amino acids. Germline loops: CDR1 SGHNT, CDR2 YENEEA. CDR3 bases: TGTGCCAGCAGCTCCTTCGGACAGACCTACAATGAGCAGTTCTTC. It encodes CASSSFGQTYNEQFF.

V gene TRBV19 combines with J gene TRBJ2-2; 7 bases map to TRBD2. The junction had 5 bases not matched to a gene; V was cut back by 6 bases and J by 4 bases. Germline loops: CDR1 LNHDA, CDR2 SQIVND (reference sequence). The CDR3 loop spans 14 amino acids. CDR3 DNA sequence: TGTGCCAGTAGGGAGACTAGCAGCACCGGGGAGCTGTTTTTT. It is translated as CASRETSSTGELFF.

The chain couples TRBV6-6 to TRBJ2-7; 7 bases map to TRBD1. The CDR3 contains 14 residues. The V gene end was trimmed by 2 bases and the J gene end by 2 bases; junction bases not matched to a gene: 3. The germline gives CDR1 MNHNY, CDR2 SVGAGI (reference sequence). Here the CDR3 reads CASSYARGTYEQYF. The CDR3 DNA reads TGTGCCAGCAGTTACGCCAGGGGGACCTACGAGCAGTACTTC.

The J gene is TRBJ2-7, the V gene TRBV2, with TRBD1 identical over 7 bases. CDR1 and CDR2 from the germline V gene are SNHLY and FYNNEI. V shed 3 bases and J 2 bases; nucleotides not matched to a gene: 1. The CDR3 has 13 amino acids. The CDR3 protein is CASSDTGAYEQYF. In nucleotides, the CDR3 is TGTGCCAGCAGTGATACAGGGGCCTACGAGCAGTACTTC. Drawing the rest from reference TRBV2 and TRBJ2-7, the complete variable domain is EPEVTQTPSHQVTQMGQEVILRCVPISNHLYFYWYRQILGQKVEFLVSFYNNEISEKSEIFDDQFSVERPDGSNFTLKIRSTKLEDSAMYFCASSDTGAYEQYFGPGTRLTVT.

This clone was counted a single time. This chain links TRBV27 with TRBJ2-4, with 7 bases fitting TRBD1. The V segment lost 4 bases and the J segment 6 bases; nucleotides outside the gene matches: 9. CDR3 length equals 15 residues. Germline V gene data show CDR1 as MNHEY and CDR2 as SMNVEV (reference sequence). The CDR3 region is CASSSLDRFSNIQYF. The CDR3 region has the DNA TGTGCCAGCAGTTCCTTGGACAGGTTCTCAAACATTCAGTACTTC.

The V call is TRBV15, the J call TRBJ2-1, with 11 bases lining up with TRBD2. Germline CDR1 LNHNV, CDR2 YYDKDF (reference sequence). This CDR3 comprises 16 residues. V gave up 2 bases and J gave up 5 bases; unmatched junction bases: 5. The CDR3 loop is CATSRLLAGGNNEQFF. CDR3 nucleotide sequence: TGTGCCACCAGCAGACTATTAGCGGGAGGGAACAATGAGCAGTTCTTC.

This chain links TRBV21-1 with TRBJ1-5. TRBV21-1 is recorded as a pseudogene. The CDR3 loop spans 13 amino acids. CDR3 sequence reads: CASPREGPQPQHF. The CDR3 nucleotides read TGTGCCAGCCCCAGGGAGGGGCCTCAGCCCCAGCATTTT.

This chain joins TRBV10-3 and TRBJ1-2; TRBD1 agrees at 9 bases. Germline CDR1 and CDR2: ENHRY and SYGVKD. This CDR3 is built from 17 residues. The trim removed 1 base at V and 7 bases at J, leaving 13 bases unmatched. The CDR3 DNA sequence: TGTGCCATCAGTGAGTACCCCGCCTTAGGGACAGGGTCTGGCTACACCTTC. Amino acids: CAISEYPALGTGSGYTF.

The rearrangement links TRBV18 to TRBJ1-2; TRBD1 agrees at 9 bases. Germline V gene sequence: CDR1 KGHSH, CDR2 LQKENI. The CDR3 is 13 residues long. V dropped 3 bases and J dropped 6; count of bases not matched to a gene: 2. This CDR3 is CASSPDRGDGYTF. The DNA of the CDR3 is TGTGCCAGCTCACCGGACAGGGGCGATGGCTACACCTTC.

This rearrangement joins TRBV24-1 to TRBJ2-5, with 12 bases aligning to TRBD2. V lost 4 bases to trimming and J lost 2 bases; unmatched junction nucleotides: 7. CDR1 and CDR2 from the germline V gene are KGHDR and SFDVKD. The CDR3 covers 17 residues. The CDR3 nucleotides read TGTGCCACCAGTGACACCGGACTAGCGGGACATCAAGAGACCCAGTACTTC. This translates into CATSDTGLAGHQETQYF.

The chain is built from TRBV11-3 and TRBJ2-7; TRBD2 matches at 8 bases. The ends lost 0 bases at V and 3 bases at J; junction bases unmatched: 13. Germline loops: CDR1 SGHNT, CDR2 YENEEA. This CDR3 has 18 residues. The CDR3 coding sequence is TGTGCCAGCAGCTTAGAATCGGGGCTAGCGGGTTTTAACTACGAGCAGTACTTC. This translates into CASSLESGLAGFNYEQYF.

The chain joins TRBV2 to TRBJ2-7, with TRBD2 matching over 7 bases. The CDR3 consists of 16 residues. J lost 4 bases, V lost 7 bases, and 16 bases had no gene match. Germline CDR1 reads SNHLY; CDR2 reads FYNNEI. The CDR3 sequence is CASNGGVTLVSYEQYF. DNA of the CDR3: TGTGCCAGCAATGGGGGGGTAACCCTGGTGTCGTACGAGCAGTACTTC. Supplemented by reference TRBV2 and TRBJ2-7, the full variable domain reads EPEVTQTPSHQVTQMGQEVILRCVPISNHLYFYWYRQILGQKVEFLVSFYNNEISEKSEIFDDQFSVERPDGSNFTLKIRSTKLEDSAMYFCASNGGVTLVSYEQYFGPGTRLTVT.